The rows below give T cell receptor beta chains drawn from one sample of a study of blood T cell repertoires in COVID-19. Data came from immunoSEQ multiplex PCR; TCRdb stores just in-frame clones and leaves some out. The sample records 95,000 to 110,000 clones, about four fifths being singletons. Sequencing used peripheral blood. These receptors originate from a woman aged 80 or older with active or convalescent COVID-19. The CDR3 runs from the conserved cysteine through the conserved F or W. The D gene is left open where the match is weak. A row's size may be missing; if present it is once, few, many or a size class.

-	-	TRBJ2-2	TRBV5-6	TGTGCCAGCAGCTTCACAGGGTACACCGGGGAGCTGTTTTTT	CASSFTGYTGELFF
-	TRBD1	TRBJ2-2	TRBV7-3	TGTGCCAGCAGCGGAAACAGGGGCGACGGGGAGCTGTTTTTT	CASSGNRGDGELFF
-	-	TRBJ1-6	TRBV7-2	TGTGCCAGCAGCTTAGCTCTCTATTCACCCCTCCACTTT	CASSLALYSPLHF
once	-	TRBJ2-3	TRBV9	TGTGCCAGCAGCGTAGCGAGTTATAGCACAGATACGCAGTATTTT	CASSVASYSTDTQYF
-	TRBD1	TRBJ1-1	TRBV19	TGTGCCAGTAATGACAGGGGGATCGTTGAAGCTTTCTTT	CASNDRGIVEAFF
-	TRBD1	TRBJ1-2	TRBV3-1/TRBV3-2	TGTGCCAGCAGCCAAGCTGACAGGGGGCACTATGGCTACACCTTC	CASSQADRGHYGYTF
-	-	TRBJ2-1	TRBV24-1	TGTGCCACCAGTGATCGAATAACAGGGATTTCCTACAATGAGCAGTTCTTC	CATSDRITGISYNEQFF
-	-	TRBJ1-3	TRBV9	TGTGCCAGCAGCTCGACCGGGACAAGCGGAAACACCATATATTTT	CASSSTGTSGNTIYF
-	TRBD2	TRBJ2-7	TRBV23-1	TGCGCCAGCAGTCCTGTCATGGGACTAGCTGACGAAAAGAACTCCTACGAGCAGTACTTC	CASSPVMGLADEKNSYEQYF
-	-	TRBJ2-7	TRBV19	TGTGCCAGTAGTATAGGTGCAGTTTCCTACGAGCAGTACTTC	CASSIGAVSYEQYF
-	-	TRBJ1-5	TRBV7-9	TGTGCCAGCAGCTTAGCCAAGGGGGATGGGGTGGGAAATCAGCCCCAGCATTTT	CASSLAKGDGVGNQPQHF
many	-	TRBJ1-6	TRBV9	TGTGCCAGCAGCGTAGGGCAGGCCCACAGTTCACCCCTCCACTTT	CASSVGQAHSSPLHF
-	-	TRBJ2-1	TRBV11-2	TGTGCCAGCAGCTTTCACACATCCAATGAGCAGTTCTTC	CASSFHTSNEQFF
few	-	TRBJ2-1	TRBV2	TGTGCCAGCAGTGAAAGCAGGCAACATTACAATGAGCAGTTCTTC	CASSESRQHYNEQFF
-	TRBD1	TRBJ1-1	TRBV3-1/TRBV3-2	TGTGCCAGCAGCCCTCGGGACAGAAGGATGAACACTGAAGCTTTCTTT	CASSPRDRRMNTEAFF
-	-	TRBJ1-1	TRBV6-1	TGTGCCAGCAGTGAAAGAGGGTTAACTGAAGCTTTCTTT	CASSERGLTEAFF
-	TRBD1	TRBJ2-2	TRBV27	TGTGCCAGCAGTTTACGTCTTGTGACAGGGGGCTCCGGGGAGCTGTTTTTT	CASSLRLVTGGSGELFF
-	TRBD2	TRBJ2-7	TRBV28	TGTGCCAGCACCCCTCTAGCGGGGGGAGTCTACGAGCAGTACTTC	CASTPLAGGVYEQYF
-	-	TRBJ2-1	TRBV27	TGTGCCAGCAGTCGGCGGGTCGCGGGGGCAAACAATGAGCAGTTCTTC	CASSRRVAGANNEQFF
-	-	TRBJ2-4	TRBV2	TGTGCCAGCCTAAGAGAAACGGTAGCCAAAAACATTCAGTACTTC	CASLRETVAKNIQYF
-	-	TRBJ2-4	TRBV5-1	TGCGCCAGCAGACCGGGGGCCAAAAACATTCAGTACTTC	CASRPGAKNIQYF
once	-	TRBJ2-3	TRBV7-3	TGTGCCAGCAGCTTAGCGGGAGAAGGGGGGCTGAGCACAGATACGCAGTATTTT	CASSLAGEGGLSTDTQYF
-	-	TRBJ1-6	TRBV5-1	TGCGCCAGCAGCGGAGATGGGAGGGAAAATTCACCCCTCCACTTT	CASSGDGRENSPLHF
once	-	TRBJ1-6	TRBV19	TGTGCCAGTAGTCCGATGCATGGAGTCCTCCACTTT	CASSPMHGVLHF
-	-	TRBJ1-1	TRBV5-1	TGCGCCAGCAGCTTGAATACGGTCATGAACACTGAAGCTTTCTTT	CASSLNTVMNTEAFF
-	-	TRBJ1-5	TRBV5-1	TGCGCCAGCAGCTTGGCCGGGAGAACGAGGAGGAATCAGCCCCAGCATTTT	CASSLAGRTRRNQPQHF
few	-	TRBJ1-1	TRBV5-1	TGCGCCAGCAGCTTGGCTGGGAGCCACGAAGCTTTCTTT	CASSLAGSHEAFF
-	-	TRBJ1-1	TRBV5-6	TGTGCCAGCAGCTTGGGAACAGCCCTGAACACTGAAGCTTTCTTT	CASSLGTALNTEAFF
-	TRBD1	TRBJ1-5	TRBV9	TGTGCCAGCAGCGCCACAGGGGCAGGGGAGCCCCAGCATTTT	CASSATGAGEPQHF
-	-	TRBJ1-5	TRBV24-1	TGTGCCACCAGTGATCCAGACATGAATCAGCCCCAGCATTTT	CATSDPDMNQPQHF
-	TRBD1	TRBJ1-2	TRBV4-1	TGCGCCAGCAGCCAAACGGGACAGGGCAGCTATGGCTACACCTTC	CASSQTGQGSYGYTF
-	TRBD2	TRBJ2-7	TRBV4-3	TGCGCCAGCAGCCAAGTAGCGGGCGCCTACGAGCAGTACTTC	CASSQVAGAYEQYF
-	-	TRBJ2-3	TRBV5-1	TGCGCCAGCAGCTCCGCGGGGCGGGACACAGATACGCAGTATTTT	CASSSAGRDTDTQYF
few	TRBD1	TRBJ1-4	TRBV11-1	TGTGCCAGCAGCCTGGACAGGGGGCGAAATGAAAAACTGTTTTTT	CASSLDRGRNEKLFF
-	TRBD1	TRBJ1-1	TRBV6-5	TGTGCCAGCAGCCGCAAGACAGGGGAAGCTTTCTTT	CASSRKTGEAFF
-	-	TRBJ2-7	TRBV6-2/TRBV6-3	TGTGCCAGCAGTTTTCGGGGGAGGCCCTACGAGCAGTACTTC	CASSFRGRPYEQYF
once	-	TRBJ2-3	TRBV13	TGTGCCAGCAGCTCCCCGCTAGCGAGCACAGATACGCAGTATTTT	CASSSPLASTDTQYF
-	-	TRBJ2-3	TRBV28	TGTGCCAGCAGTTTACTAACAGATACGCAGTATTTT	CASSLLTDTQYF
-	TRBD1	TRBJ2-2	TRBV19	TGTGCCAGTAAGAGACAGGGTGGAACCGGGGAGCTGTTTTTT	CASKRQGGTGELFF
once	-	TRBJ1-5	TRBV6-6	TGTGCCAGCAGTTACTCGGGGGGGCCCAATCAGCCCCAGCATTTT	CASSYSGGPNQPQHF
many	TRBD2	TRBJ2-1	TRBV2	TGTGCCAGGCGACTAGCGGGCGAGGGGGCAGGTGGGAATGAGCAGTTCTTC	CARRLAGEGAGGNEQFF
-	TRBD2	TRBJ2-1	TRBV28	TGTGCCAGCAGTTTAGTCCCAGCGGGGGGCATTTTCAATGAGCAGTTCTTC	CASSLVPAGGIFNEQFF
-	TRBD1	TRBJ2-5	TRBV28	TGTGCCAGCAGTTCCAACTACAGGGGGCGAGAGACCCAGTACTTC	CASSSNYRGRETQYF
-	-	TRBJ2-7	TRBV11-3	TGTGCCAGCAGCCACGGGGGATCCTACGAGCAGTACTTC	CASSHGGSYEQYF
-	-	TRBJ1-5	TRBV18	TGTGCCAGCTCACCGGGAGACTTACAGCCCCAGCATTTT	CASSPGDLQPQHF
few	-	TRBJ1-2	TRBV28	TGTGCCAGCAAGGACGGGAAAACCTATGGCTACACCTTC	CASKDGKTYGYTF
-	-	TRBJ2-1	TRBV27	TGTGCCAGCAGTTTACGCGGGTCCAATGAGCAGTTCTTC	CASSLRGSNEQFF
-	TRBD2	TRBJ2-3	TRBV2	TGTGCCAGCAGTTCCGTAGCGGGGAGCACAGATACGCAGTATTTT	CASSSVAGSTDTQYF
-	-	TRBJ1-1	TRBV5-5	TGTGCCAGCAGCCTGAACAGTTTGAACACTGAAGCTTTCTTT	CASSLNSLNTEAFF
-	TRBD2	TRBJ2-1	TRBV5-1	TGCGCCAGCAGCTCGCGGGAGGGCCTGGACAATGAGCAGTTCTTC	CASSSREGLDNEQFF